This T cell receptor (beta chain) was identified during a study of blood T cell repertoires in COVID-19. The wider study: COVID-19 samples, acute and convalescent, were from the United States, Italy and Spain. PBMCs, B-cell-depleted T cells, or T cells provided the cDNA or gDNA that made up the material.

As processed by the authors: Counts of nucleated cells, estimated from reference gene primer amplification, were obtained. Measured with immunoSEQ multiplex PCR; TCRdb has only the in-frame clones, and not every one. The DNA gave D and trimming, while V, J and clone size come from that table. The data hold a few hundred thousand clones, with 85% to 90% observed a single time. This clonotype was obtained from a woman aged 40 to 55 who had recovered from COVID-19. Specimen: peripheral blood.

The CDR3 DNA reads TGCAGTGCCCCCCAGGGGGAGACCCAGTACTTC. It is translated as CSAPQGETQYF. The chain joins TRBV20-1 to TRBJ2-5, with D possibly TRBD1 on 6 matching bases. V was cut by 6 bases and J by 5 bases, with 10 bases left in between. The germline V gene encodes CDR1 DFQATT and CDR2 SNEGSKA (reference sequence). The CDR3 spans 11 residues.